This T cell receptor (beta chain) stems from a study of blood T cell repertoires in COVID-19. Study background: The United States, Italy and Spain provided the acute and convalescent COVID-19 samples.

Trimming cost V 3 bases and J 4 bases, with 9 bases left between them. CDR3 length: 12 residues. The V gene's germline CDR1 is SQVTM and CDR2 ANQGSEA. Participants were aged roughly 18 to 89 years from 20 to 30 US areas. Points on this clone: This sample includes further DNA sequences coding for the same CDR3.

The protocol was immunoSEQ multiplex PCR, while the TCRdb copy is restricted to in-frame clones and leaves out a portion. The repertoire holds 200,000 to 250,000 clones, with about 86% as singletons. Sequenced sample: PBMCs or T cells enriched from blood (not recorded which). The sequence derives from a woman aged 45-65 years with acute COVID-19. J is TRBJ1-2 and V is TRBV29-1; tentatively, D is TRBD1 (6 bases). The CDR3 is CSVEQGSYGYTF. The CDR3 DNA sequence: TGCAGCGTTGAGCAGGGGAGCTATGGCTACACCTTC.